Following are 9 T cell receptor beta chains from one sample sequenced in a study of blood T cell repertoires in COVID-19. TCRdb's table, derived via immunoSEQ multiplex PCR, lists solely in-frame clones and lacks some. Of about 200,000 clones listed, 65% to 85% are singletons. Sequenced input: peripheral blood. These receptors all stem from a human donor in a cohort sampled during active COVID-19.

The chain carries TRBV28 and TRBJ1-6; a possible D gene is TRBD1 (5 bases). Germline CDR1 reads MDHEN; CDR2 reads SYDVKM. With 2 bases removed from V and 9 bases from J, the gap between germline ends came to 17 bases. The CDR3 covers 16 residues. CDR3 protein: CASSLPADDGGSPLHF. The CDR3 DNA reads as TGTGCCAGCAGTTTACCGGCGGACGACGGGGGTTCACCCCTCCACTTT.

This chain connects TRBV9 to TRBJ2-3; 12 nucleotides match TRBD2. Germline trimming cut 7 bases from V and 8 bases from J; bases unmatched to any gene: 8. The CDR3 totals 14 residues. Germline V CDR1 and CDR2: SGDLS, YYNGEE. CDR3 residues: CASGWTSGDGTQYF. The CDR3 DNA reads TGTGCCAGCGGCTGGACTAGCGGGGATGGTACGCAGTATTTT. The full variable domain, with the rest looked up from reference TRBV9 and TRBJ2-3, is DSGVTQTPKHLITATGQRVTLRCSPRSGDLSVYWYQQSLDQGLQFLIQYYNGEERAKGNILERFSAQQFPDLHSELNLSSLELGDSALYFCASGWTSGDGTQYFGPGTRLTVL.

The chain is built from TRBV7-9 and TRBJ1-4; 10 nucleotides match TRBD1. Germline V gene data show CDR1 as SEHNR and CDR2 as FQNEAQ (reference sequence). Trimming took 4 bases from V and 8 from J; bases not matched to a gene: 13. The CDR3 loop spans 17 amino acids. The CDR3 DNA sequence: TGTGCCAGCAGCTCTCCCTGGCGACAGGGGGCTGGGGAAAAACTGTTTTTT. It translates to CASSSPWRQGAGEKLFF.

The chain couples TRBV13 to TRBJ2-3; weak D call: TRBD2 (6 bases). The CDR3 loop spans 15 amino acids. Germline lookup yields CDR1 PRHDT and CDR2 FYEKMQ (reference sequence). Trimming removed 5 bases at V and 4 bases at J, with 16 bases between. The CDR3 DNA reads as TGTGCCAGCAGCCCGGAGGGCCTTCCGGCAGATACGCAGTATTTT. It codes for CASSPEGLPADTQYF.

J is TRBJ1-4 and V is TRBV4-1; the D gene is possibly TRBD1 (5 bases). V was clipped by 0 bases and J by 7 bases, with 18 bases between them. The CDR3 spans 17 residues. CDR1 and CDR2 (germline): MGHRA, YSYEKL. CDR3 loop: CASSQERRGPGGEKLFF. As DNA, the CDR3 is TGCGCCAGCAGCCAAGAAAGGCGGGGCCCTGGGGGTGAAAAACTGTTTTTT.

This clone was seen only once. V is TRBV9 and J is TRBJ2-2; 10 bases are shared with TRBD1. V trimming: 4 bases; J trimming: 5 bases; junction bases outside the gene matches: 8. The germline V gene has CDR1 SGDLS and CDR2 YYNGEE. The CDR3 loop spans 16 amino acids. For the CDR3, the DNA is TGTGCCAGCAGCCCGCGACAGGGGGCGCAAACCGGGGAGCTGTTTTTT. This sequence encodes CASSPRQGAQTGELFF. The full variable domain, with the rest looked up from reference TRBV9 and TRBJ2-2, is DSGVTQTPKHLITATGQRVTLRCSPRSGDLSVYWYQQSLDQGLQFLIQYYNGEERAKGNILERFSAQQFPDLHSELNLSSLELGDSALYFCASSPRQGAQTGELFFGEGSRLTVL.

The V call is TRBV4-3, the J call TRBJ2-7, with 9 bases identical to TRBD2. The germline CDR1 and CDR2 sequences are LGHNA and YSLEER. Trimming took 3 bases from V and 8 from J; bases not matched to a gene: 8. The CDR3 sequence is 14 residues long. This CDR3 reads CASSQSSGGPQQYF. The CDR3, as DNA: TGCGCCAGCAGCCAGAGCAGCGGGGGGCCCCAGCAGTACTTC.

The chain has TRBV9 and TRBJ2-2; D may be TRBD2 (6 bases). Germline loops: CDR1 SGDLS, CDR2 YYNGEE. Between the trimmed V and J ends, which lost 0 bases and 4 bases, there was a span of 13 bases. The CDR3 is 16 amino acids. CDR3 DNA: TGTGCCAGCAGCGTAGGTGGAGGGCAGGTCACCGGGGAGCTGTTTTTT. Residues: CASSVGGGQVTGELFF.

Written as DNA, the CDR3 is TGTGCCACCAGTGACATGGAGGTCGGAGGAGGGTCCTACAATGAGCAGTTCTTC. Its translation: CATSDMEVGGGSYNEQFF. V is TRBV24-1 and J is TRBJ2-1, with D perhaps matching TRBD2 (6 bases). Trimming left V 4 bases short and J 1 base short, with 19 bases between. The germline V gene has CDR1 KGHDR and CDR2 SFDVKD. The CDR3 covers 18 residues.